These T cell receptor beta chains were read from a single sample in a study of OX40 agonist ivuxolimab in advanced cancers. Profiling relied on immunoSEQ multiplex PCR, and the TCRdb table lists in-frame clones only, not all of them. The sample consists of some 39,000 clones, about 90% of them appearing once. Sequencing was performed on CD4+ or CD8+ T cells sorted from blood, taken in a trial of the OX40 agonist ivuxolimab. These TCRs come from an adult with an advanced solid tumor such as melanoma, head and neck, liver or kidney cancer. Each CDR3 is given with its conserved first and last residue. The D gene is left open where the match is weak. Not all rows give a size; the values are once, few, many and, for expanded clones, a class.

j_call	d_call	v_call	clone_size	cdr3_aa	cdr3_nt
TRBJ1-2	TRBD1	TRBV6-6	-	CATSQGDYGYTF	TGTGCCACCTCTCAGGGGGACTATGGCTACACCTTC
TRBJ2-7	-	TRBV7-2	-	CASSLSGSSYEQYF	TGTGCCAGCAGCCTCTCGGGATCTTCCTACGAGCAGTACTTC
TRBJ1-4	TRBD1	TRBV10-3	few	CAISRQGVNEKLFF	TGTGCCATCAGCCGACAGGGGGTAAATGAAAAACTGTTTTTT
TRBJ2-7	TRBD2	TRBV11-2	-	CASSLEGTSGRNEQYF	TGTGCCAGCAGCTTAGAAGGGACTAGCGGGAGGAACGAGCAGTACTTC
TRBJ1-2	-	TRBV19	-	CASSTAGRQHYGYTF	TGTGCCAGTAGTACGGCCGGGAGACAGCACTATGGCTACACCTTC
TRBJ1-2	TRBD1	TRBV28	-	CASSLIFRGPANYGYTF	TGTGCCAGCAGTTTGATATTCAGGGGGCCCGCTAACTATGGCTACACCTTC
TRBJ1-4	-	TRBV19	-	CASSTGGNPSEKLFF	TGTGCCAGTAGTACGGGCGGCAACCCTTCGGAAAAACTGTTTTTT
TRBJ1-1	-	TRBV7-9	-	CASSLERAVPEAFF	TGTGCCAGCAGCTTAGAGAGGGCAGTTCCTGAAGCTTTCTTT
TRBJ2-1	TRBD1	TRBV29-1	-	CSVGQGRNEQFF	TGCAGCGTAGGACAGGGGAGGAATGAGCAGTTCTTC
TRBJ2-1	TRBD2	TRBV30	-	CAWRGWKAGGHSYNEQFF	TGTGCCTGGAGAGGTTGGAAAGCGGGAGGTCACTCCTACAATGAGCAGTTCTTC
TRBJ1-2	-	TRBV10-3	-	CAHSRDMGDGYTF	TGTGCCCATTCGAGGGACATGGGGGATGGCTACACCTTC
TRBJ1-1	-	TRBV21-1	-	CASRAGGTEAFF	TGTGCCAGCAGAGCAGGTGGGACTGAAGCTTTCTTT
TRBJ1-1	-	TRBV6-1	-	CASRRGQNTEAFF	TGTGCCAGCAGGAGGGGACAGAACACTGAAGCTTTCTTT
TRBJ2-7	TRBD1	TRBV7-2	-	CASSLVGTVTLYEQYF	TGTGCCAGCAGCTTAGTCGGGACAGTTACCCTCTACGAGCAGTACTTC
TRBJ2-7	TRBD1	TRBV27	once	CASSLYLGTVAYEQYF	TGTGCCAGCAGTTTATACCTCGGGACAGTCGCCTACGAGCAGTACTTC
TRBJ1-1	-	TRBV6-1	-	CASNPRAGNTEAFF	TGTGCCAGCAACCCCAGGGCTGGGAACACTGAAGCTTTCTTT
TRBJ2-1	TRBD2	TRBV7-3	-	CASSNTGTSGDNEQFF	TGTGCCAGCAGCAATACCGGGACTAGCGGGGACAATGAGCAGTTCTTC
TRBJ1-5	TRBD1	TRBV19	-	CASSIISRGLYQPQHF	TGTGCCAGTAGTATTATCAGCAGGGGGCTTTATCAGCCCCAGCATTTT
TRBJ2-2	-	TRBV4-2	-	CASSQGAGSYGELFF	TGTGCCAGCAGCCAAGGAGCAGGGTCGTACGGGGAGCTGTTTTTT
TRBJ2-5	-	TRBV7-9	-	CASSLVLGETQYF	TGTGCCAGCAGCTTAGTGTTGGGAGAGACCCAGTACTTC
TRBJ2-2	-	TRBV5-5	-	CASIIWGNPDTGELFF	TGTGCCAGCATTATCTGGGGGAACCCGGACACCGGGGAGCTGTTTTTT
TRBJ2-5	-	TRBV7-6	-	CASSDQETQYF	TGTGCCAGCAGCGACCAAGAGACCCAGTACTTC
TRBJ1-6	TRBD1	TRBV18	-	CASSLNRQGASLHF	TGTGCCAGCTCACTAAACCGACAGGGGGCATCCCTCCACTTT
TRBJ2-7	-	TRBV19	-	CASSGLRDSYEQYF	TGTGCCAGTAGTGGGTTACGCGACTCCTACGAGCAGTACTTC
TRBJ2-7	TRBD1	TRBV14	-	CASSQSQDRGVPYEQYF	TGTGCCAGCAGCCAATCCCAAGACAGGGGAGTCCCCTACGAGCAGTACTTC
TRBJ2-1	-	TRBV5-4	-	CASSPGTALSPSSYNEQFF	TGTGCCAGCAGCCCTGGGACCGCCTTATCCCCCAGCTCCTACAATGAGCAGTTCTTC
TRBJ1-4	-	TRBV28	-	CASSPAGGTNEKLFF	TGTGCCAGCAGTCCCGCCGGGGGGACTAATGAAAAACTGTTTTTT
TRBJ1-1	-	TRBV11-3	-	CASRPRAGAQSGTEAFF	TGTGCCAGCAGACCCAGAGCAGGGGCCCAAAGCGGCACTGAAGCTTTCTTT
TRBJ2-7	TRBD1	TRBV7-8	-	CASSLRDRALLYEQYF	TGTGCCAGCAGCTTACGGGACAGGGCCCTGCTATACGAGCAGTACTTC
TRBJ2-3	TRBD2	TRBV6-4	-	CASSDSRTGGPDTQYF	TGTGCCAGCAGTGACTCCAGGACGGGAGGTCCCGATACGCAGTATTTT
TRBJ2-1	-	TRBV28	-	CASSLVGNEQFF	TGTGCCAGCAGTTTAGTGGGCAATGAGCAGTTCTTC
TRBJ1-1	-	TRBV6-6	few	CASSYSSEAFF	TGTGCCAGCAGTTACTCTAGTGAAGCTTTCTTT
TRBJ1-1	-	TRBV2	once	CASSLGPLNTEAFF	TGTGCCAGCAGCCTAGGGCCGTTGAACACTGAAGCTTTCTTT
TRBJ2-7	TRBD2	TRBV10-3	-	CAISERTSGRSPTSYEQYF	TGTGCCATCAGTGAGCGGACTAGCGGGAGGTCCCCTACCTCCTACGAGCAGTACTTC
TRBJ2-3	-	TRBV18	-	CASSPGLSTRGRDTQYF	TGTGCCAGCTCACCCGGATTGAGCACAAGGGGTAGAGATACGCAGTATTTT
TRBJ2-3	-	TRBV2	-	CASCYTVTDTQYF	TGTGCCAGCTGCTACACGGTCACAGATACGCAGTATTTT
TRBJ1-5	-	TRBV30	few	CAWSVIDNQPQHF	TGTGCCTGGAGTGTCATTGACAATCAGCCCCAGCATTTT
TRBJ2-7	-	TRBV25-1	-	CASSESRLPYEQYF	TGTGCCAGCAGTGAATCTAGATTACCCTACGAGCAGTACTTC
TRBJ1-2	-	TRBV7-9	medium-sized	CASTLGEWRNYGYTF	TGTGCCAGCACCCTAGGGGAGTGGCGGAACTATGGCTACACCTTC
TRBJ1-3	TRBD1	TRBV6-5	-	CASSGQQGARNTIYF	TGTGCCAGCAGTGGCCAACAGGGGGCTCGGAACACCATATATTTT
TRBJ1-1	-	TRBV28	-	CASSMANLNTEAFF	TGTGCCAGCAGCATGGCCAATCTGAACACTGAAGCTTTCTTT
TRBJ2-7	-	TRBV14	-	CASSQDWEATYEQYF	TGTGCCAGCAGCCAAGACTGGGAGGCGACCTACGAGCAGTACTTC
TRBJ2-7	-	TRBV7-1	-	CASSTQGGPYEQYF	TGTGCCAGCAGCACGCAAGGGGGGCCCTACGAGCAGTACTTC
TRBJ2-7	-	TRBV7-2	-	CASSPGTETYEQYF	TGTGCCAGCAGCCCCGGGACCGAGACCTACGAGCAGTACTTC
TRBJ2-2	TRBD2	TRBV6-1	-	CASKVGGSNTGELFF	TGTGCCAGCAAGGTGGGAGGGTCGAACACCGGGGAGCTGTTTTTT
TRBJ2-5	TRBD1	TRBV18	-	CASSPRGPGETQYF	TGTGCCAGCTCACCCAGGGGGCCAGGCGAGACCCAGTACTTC
TRBJ2-5	-	TRBV19	-	CASSIDRSAQYF	TGTGCCAGTAGTATAGATCGGTCGGCCCAGTACTTC
TRBJ2-7	-	TRBV5-4	once	CASSSRGLPYEQYF	TGTGCCAGCAGCTCCCGCGGGCTCCCCTACGAGCAGTACTTC
TRBJ2-1	-	TRBV4-2	medium-sized	CASSQERLILQGDEQFF	TGTGCCAGCAGCCAAGAACGGCTAATCCTACAAGGCGATGAGCAGTTCTTC
TRBJ2-3	TRBD2	TRBV5-6	-	CASSQNSGTSGTDTQYF	TGTGCCAGCAGCCAAAATTCCGGGACTAGCGGGACAGATACGCAGTATTTT
TRBJ2-3	TRBD2	TRBV28	-	CASSRLAGGVGTQYF	TGTGCCAGCAGTCGTCTAGCGGGAGGGGTTGGTACGCAGTATTTT
TRBJ1-5	-	TRBV18	-	CASSPAWNQPQHF	TGTGCCAGCTCACCCGCCTGGAATCAGCCCCAGCATTTT
TRBJ1-3	-	TRBV11-2	few	CASSADGNSGNTIYF	TGTGCCAGCAGCGCGGACGGTAACTCTGGAAACACCATATATTTT
TRBJ2-1	TRBD2	TRBV30	once	CAWSFAGTSGLKKQFF	TGTGCCTGGAGCTTCGCCGGGACTAGCGGACTTAAGAAGCAGTTCTTC
TRBJ1-5	-	TRBV18	-	CASSRSGVGNQPQHF	TGTGCCAGCTCGCGTTCAGGGGTGGGGAATCAGCCCCAGCATTTT
TRBJ2-5	TRBD2	TRBV7-6	-	CASSPGGRAQETQYF	TGTGCCAGCAGCCCAGGCGGGAGGGCTCAAGAGACCCAGTACTTC
TRBJ2-4	-	TRBV28	-	CASSLPRGQGPKNIQYF	TGTGCCAGCAGCCTCCCCCGGGGGCAGGGGCCCAAAAACATTCAGTACTTC
TRBJ2-1	TRBD2	TRBV29-1	-	CSVEPSGKNEQFF	TGCAGCGTTGAGCCTAGCGGGAAGAATGAGCAGTTCTTC
TRBJ2-3	-	TRBV7-2	-	CASSRYPGALTDTQYF	TGTGCCAGCAGCCGCTACCCGGGAGCTCTTACAGATACGCAGTATTTT
TRBJ1-2	TRBD1	TRBV7-9	-	CASSLEGAQANYGYTF	TGTGCCAGCAGCTTAGAGGGGGCGCAGGCTAACTATGGCTACACCTTC